This T cell receptor (beta chain) was observed in a study of blood T cell repertoires in COVID-19. The wider study: Acute and convalescent COVID-19 samples came from the United States, Italy and Spain.

Authors' processing steps: Estimation of nucleated cell counts was performed using reference gene primer amplification. Sequenced by immunoSEQ multiplex PCR; TCRdb stores in-frame clones only, minus some. V, J and clone size derive from that table, while D and trimming were established from the DNA sequence. The sample has approximately 50,000 clones; around 83% are singletons. CDR1 is MNHEY and CDR2 is SVGAGI in the germline V gene. This CDR3 is built from 15 residues. V was trimmed by 11 bases and J by 5 bases, leaving 23 bases between them. The receptor comes from a man in his sixties with acute or convalescent COVID-19. The genes are TRBV6-5 and TRBJ2-3; maybe TRBD2 (6 bases). The sample consisted of peripheral blood. CDR3 nucleotide sequence: TGTGCCTTCGCAGTAGGAGGGGCGCAAAAAGATACGCAGTATTTT. It encodes CAFAVGGAQKDTQYF.